The 2 T cell receptor beta chains in this list originate from one sample, sequenced in a study of cytomegalovirus exposure and HLA in healthy donors. The PCR used 60 Vbeta and 13 Jbeta primers. Sequencing used immunoSEQ multiplex PCR; TCRdb keeps in-frame clones, though not all of them. The sample carries tens of thousands of clones, about 65% recorded once. The sequencing sample was made of PBMCs. Receptors were obtained from a man aged 45-65 years in good health and CMV-seropositive.

The rearrangement joins TRBV14 to TRBJ1-1; D unresolved. This CDR3 has 16 amino acids. CDR1 is SGHDN, CDR2 FVKESK, per germline. With 1 base removed from V and 1 base from J, the gap between germline ends came to 13 bases. The CDR3 protein is CASSQGGARPNTEAFF. The CDR3 region has the DNA TGTGCCAGCAGCCAAGGGGGAGCCAGGCCGAACACTGAAGCTTTCTTT.

This clone was seen only a few times. The chain recombines TRBV15 with TRBJ1-2, with D possibly being TRBD1 (5 bases). This CDR3 comprises 13 residues. The germline V gene encodes CDR1 LNHNV and CDR2 YYDKDF (reference sequence). V gave up 0 bases and J gave up 14 bases, with 16 bases separating them. CDR3 amino acids: CATSRDLQGLSTF. For the CDR3, the DNA is TGTGCCACCAGCAGAGATTTGCAGGGCCTGAGTACCTTC.